This is a list of T cell receptor beta chains from one sample in a study of blood T cell repertoires in COVID-19. Sequencing was performed with immunoSEQ multiplex PCR; in TCRdb, only in-frame clones are kept and a portion is missing. The sample lists some 110,000 clones; roughly 89% were seen once. Sequenced sample: peripheral blood. These receptors were taken from a man aged 40-49 years with acute or convalescent COVID-19. Both conserved end residues are part of each CDR3. The D gene is left open where the match is weak. The size of a clone is reported for some rows only, either as once, few or many, or as a class for expanded clones.

j_call v_call d_call clone_size cdr3_nt cdr3_aa
TRBJ2-1 TRBV5-1 TRBD1 once TGCGCCAGCAGCTCCTCCGGGACAGGGGGCACTGAGCAGTTCTTC CASSSSGTGGTEQFF
TRBJ2-7 TRBV6-5 TRBD2 NA TGTGCCAGCGGACTAGGGCCTGCCGAGCAGTACTTC CASGLGPAEQYF
TRBJ1-1 TRBV2 NA NA TGTGCCAGCAGCTTCCTGGGAGGGCGGGTCACTGAAGCTTTCTTT CASSFLGGRVTEAFF
TRBJ1-5 TRBV27 NA NA TGTGCCAGCAGTTTGGCGGGGGCAAAACAGCCCCAGCATTTT CASSLAGAKQPQHF
TRBJ2-3 TRBV7-3 TRBD2 few TGTGCCAGCAGATCCGGGACTAGCGGGGTTGCAGATACGCAGTATTTT CASRSGTSGVADTQYF
TRBJ1-3 TRBV7-3 NA NA TGTGCCAGCAGCACCCGGGGAGGGGCAGGAAACACCATATATTTT CASSTRGGAGNTIYF
TRBJ2-1 TRBV6-4 TRBD2 NA TGTGCCACGAGGACTAGCGGGGGTTCCTACAATGAGCAGTTCTTC CATRTSGGSYNEQFF
TRBJ1-2 TRBV6-6 NA NA TGTGCCACCGGGGGGGGCGCCGGCTATGGCTACACCTTC CATGGGAGYGYTF
TRBJ2-7 TRBV7-9 TRBD2 few TGTGCCAGCAGCTCCACGGGGGGGGCTTACGAGCAGTACTTC CASSSTGGAYEQYF
TRBJ2-1 TRBV10-1 TRBD1 NA TGCGCCAGCTCCCGGGACAGCTCCTACAATGAGCAGTTCTTC CASSRDSSYNEQFF
TRBJ2-1 TRBV3-1/TRBV3-2 TRBD2 NA TGTGCCAGCAGCCAAGAAAGCGTAGCGGGGGGGAATGAGCAGTTCTTC CASSQESVAGGNEQFF
TRBJ2-2 TRBV6-5 NA NA TGTGCCAGCAGAGGGACTGATGCCGGGGAGCTGTTTTTT CASRGTDAGELFF
TRBJ1-4 TRBV9 NA few TGTGCCAGCAGCGTAGCTGCCAGGGGTAATGAAAAACTGTTTTTT CASSVAARGNEKLFF
TRBJ1-5 TRBV6-5 TRBD1 NA TGTGCCAGCAGTTCGACAGGGGGGGTCAATCAGCCCCAGCATTTT CASSSTGGVNQPQHF
TRBJ2-7 TRBV6-1 NA NA TGTGCCAGCAGTGAACACCGGGACACAGTCTCCTACGAGCAGTACTTC CASSEHRDTVSYEQYF
TRBJ1-2 TRBV6-5 TRBD1 NA TGTGCCAGCAGTTTCTCAGGGGGCGTAGGCTATGGCTACACCTTC CASSFSGGVGYGYTF
TRBJ2-5 TRBV15 NA NA TGTGCCACCAGCAGAGATCAGGGGAAGGAGGAGACCCAGTACTTC CATSRDQGKEETQYF
TRBJ2-6 TRBV14 TRBD1 NA TGTGCCAGCAGCAAGGACAGGTCTGGGGCCAACGTCCTGACTTTC CASSKDRSGANVLTF
TRBJ1-1 TRBV30 NA once TGTGCCTGGAGTATGGCCGATAACACTGAAGCTTTCTTT CAWSMADNTEAFF
TRBJ2-3 TRBV5-1 NA NA TGCGCCAGCAGCTTGGCAGTGGGCAGAATATCAGATACGCAGTATTTT CASSLAVGRISDTQYF
TRBJ2-2 TRBV7-7 NA NA TGTGCTAGCAGCTCTTCGGGGTTCAACACCGGGGAGCTGTTTTTT CASSSSGFNTGELFF
TRBJ2-7 TRBV7-8 NA NA TGTGCCAGCAGGGAGGGCGGGAAGTCCTACGAGCAGTACTTC CASREGGKSYEQYF
TRBJ1-2 TRBV25-1 TRBD1 NA TGTGCCAGCAGTGGCCCCCCGGGACAGGGGAATGGCTACACCTTC CASSGPPGQGNGYTF
TRBJ2-1 TRBV30 NA once TGTGCCTGGAGTGTACTTGGGGCAGAGCAGTTCTTC CAWSVLGAEQFF
TRBJ1-6 TRBV30 NA NA TGTGCCTGGACTCCCGGTCGGAGCTCCTATAATTCACCCCTCCACTTT CAWTPGRSSYNSPLHF
TRBJ1-1 TRBV5-1 TRBD1 NA TGCGCCAGCAGCTCAGGACAGGGACTCAACACTGAAGCTTTCTTT CASSSGQGLNTEAFF
TRBJ1-2 TRBV20-1 NA NA TGCAGTGCTGGGGAGGCTGGCTACACCTTC CSAGEAGYTF
TRBJ2-7 TRBV9 NA NA TGTGCCAGCAGCGTAGCCGACAGTAACTACGAGCAGTACTTC CASSVADSNYEQYF
TRBJ1-4 TRBV4-1 NA few TGCGCCAGCAGCCAAGATTGGGCCCAGGGGTCTAATGAAAAACTGTTTTTT CASSQDWAQGSNEKLFF
TRBJ1-1 TRBV5-1 NA NA TGCGCCAGCAGCTTGGATCGGGGGATGTTGGGTGAAGCTTTCTTT CASSLDRGMLGEAFF
TRBJ1-5 TRBV5-6 NA NA TGTGCCAGCAGCTTGGCTGGGCAGTCCTGGCAGCCCCAGCATTTT CASSLAGQSWQPQHF
TRBJ2-1 TRBV19 TRBD2 NA TGTGCCAGTAGTCCTCCTAGCGGGGGGCTCTCCTACAATGAGCAGTTCTTC CASSPPSGGLSYNEQFF
TRBJ1-1 TRBV29-1 NA NA TGCAGCGTTGTGGGGGGCACTGAAGCTTTCTTT CSVVGGTEAFF
TRBJ2-1 TRBV9 TRBD1 NA TGTGCCAGCAGCGATTGGGACAGGGGGCTCAACAATGAGCAGTTCTTC CASSDWDRGLNNEQFF
TRBJ1-2 TRBV24-1 TRBD1 once TGTGCCACCAGTGATTTGCAGACAGGGGCGAATGGCTACACCTTC CATSDLQTGANGYTF
TRBJ2-3 TRBV3-1/TRBV3-2 TRBD2 once TGTGCCAGCACCGGGACTAGCGGGAGGGGAGATACGCAGTATTTT CASTGTSGRGDTQYF
TRBJ2-5 TRBV2 TRBD2 NA TGTGCCAGCAGTATACTAGCGGGACAAGAGACCCAGTACTTC CASSILAGQETQYF
TRBJ1-6 TRBV10-1 NA many TGCGCCAGCAGTGGGGGCAGGAATTCACCCCTCCACTTT CASSGGRNSPLHF
TRBJ1-3 TRBV15 NA NA TGTGCCACCAGCAGACCTCCAGGGGCCGGAAACACCATATATTTT CATSRPPGAGNTIYF
TRBJ1-5 TRBV19 NA NA TGTGCCAGTAGTATAGATATACCGGGTCCTCCGCGGCCCCAGCATTTT CASSIDIPGPPRPQHF
TRBJ1-2 TRBV6-2/TRBV6-3 NA NA TGTGCCAGCAGTCCAGAGACAGGATTTGGCTATGGCTACACCTTC CASSPETGFGYGYTF
TRBJ1-6 TRBV27 NA NA TGTGCCAGCAGTTTATCGTCCAGGGAGGGTTCACCCCTCCACTTT CASSLSSREGSPLHF
TRBJ2-2 TRBV6-4 NA NA TGTGCCAGCAGCGCGTCTTTCCAACCAGGGGTCGGGGAGCTGTTTTTT CASSASFQPGVGELFF
TRBJ2-3 TRBV7-9 TRBD2 NA TGTGCCAGCAGCCAATGGACTAGCGGGAGAACGCGAGATACGCAGTATTTT CASSQWTSGRTRDTQYF
TRBJ2-5 TRBV18 NA NA TGTGCCAGCTCACCACCAGGGGAAGAGACCCAGTACTTC CASSPPGEETQYF
TRBJ1-2 TRBV10-3 TRBD1 NA TGTGCCATCAGTGAGGGCAGGGGGCAGGGTGGCTACACCTTC CAISEGRGQGGYTF
TRBJ2-5 TRBV7-8 NA NA TGTGCCAGCAGCCCTTCATCCCAGGGCACAGAGACCCAGTACTTC CASSPSSQGTETQYF
TRBJ2-2 TRBV28 TRBD2 once TGTGCCAGCAGTCCCTCGGGGGGCGGGAGGGCCGTACACACCGGGGAGCTGTTTTTT CASSPSGGGRAVHTGELFF
TRBJ1-1 TRBV19 TRBD1 NA TGTGCCAGTAGTAAACCGGGACAGGGGGATGAAGCTTTCTTT CASSKPGQGDEAFF
TRBJ1-1 TRBV5-1 TRBD1 few TGCGCCAGCAGCCGTAGTGGACAGGGAAACATGAACACTGAAGCTTTCTTT CASSRSGQGNMNTEAFF
TRBJ1-2 TRBV5-1 TRBD1 NA TGCGCCAGCAGCTTGGCCGGGACAGGTGGTGGCTACACCTTC CASSLAGTGGGYTF
TRBJ1-1 TRBV12-3/TRBV12-4 NA NA TGTGCCAGCAGTTTTGGGGGCCCTGAAGCTTTCTTT CASSFGGPEAFF
TRBJ2-3 TRBV5-6 TRBD2 NA TGTGCCAGCAGCGGGCGGGGGGGCGCGCAGTATTTT CASSGRGGAQYF
TRBJ2-5 TRBV18 NA NA TGTGCCAGCTCCCCCGGGGGAGTTGGCAAAGAGACCCAGTACTTC CASSPGGVGKETQYF
TRBJ2-6 TRBV5-4 NA NA TGTGCCAGCAGCTTGCAACACTCTGGGGCCAACGTCCTGACTTTC CASSLQHSGANVLTF